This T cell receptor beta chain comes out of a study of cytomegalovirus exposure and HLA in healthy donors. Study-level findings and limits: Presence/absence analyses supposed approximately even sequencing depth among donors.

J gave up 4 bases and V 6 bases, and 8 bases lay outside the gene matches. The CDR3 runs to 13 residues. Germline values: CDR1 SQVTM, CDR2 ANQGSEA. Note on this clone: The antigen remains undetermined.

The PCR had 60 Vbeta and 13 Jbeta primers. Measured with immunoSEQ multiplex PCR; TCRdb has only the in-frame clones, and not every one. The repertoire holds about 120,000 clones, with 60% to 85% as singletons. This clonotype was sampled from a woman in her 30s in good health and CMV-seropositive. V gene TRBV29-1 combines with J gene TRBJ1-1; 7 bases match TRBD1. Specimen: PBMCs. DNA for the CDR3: TGCAGCGTCCTGATGACAGGGACCACTGAAGCTTTCTTT. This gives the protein CSVLMTGTTEAFF. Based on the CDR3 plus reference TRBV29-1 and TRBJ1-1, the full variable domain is SAVISQKPSRDICQRGTSLTIQCQVDSQVTMMFWYRQQPGQSLTLIATANQGSEATYESGFVIDKFPISRPNLTFSTLTVSNMSPEDSSIYLCSVLMTGTTEAFFGQGTRLTVV.